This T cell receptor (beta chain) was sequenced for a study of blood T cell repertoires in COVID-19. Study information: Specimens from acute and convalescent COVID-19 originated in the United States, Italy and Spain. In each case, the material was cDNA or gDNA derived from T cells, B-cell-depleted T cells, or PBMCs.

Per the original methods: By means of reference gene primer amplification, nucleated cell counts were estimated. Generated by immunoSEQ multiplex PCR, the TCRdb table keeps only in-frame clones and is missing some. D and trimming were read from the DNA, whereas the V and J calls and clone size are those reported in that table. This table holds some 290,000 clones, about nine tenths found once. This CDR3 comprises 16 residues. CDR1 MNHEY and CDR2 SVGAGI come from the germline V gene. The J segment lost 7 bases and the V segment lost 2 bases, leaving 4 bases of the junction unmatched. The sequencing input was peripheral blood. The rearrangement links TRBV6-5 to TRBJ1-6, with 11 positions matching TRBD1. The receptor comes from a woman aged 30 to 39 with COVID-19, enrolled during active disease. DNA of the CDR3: TGTGCCAGCAGTTACCTCGGACAGGGGGCGAATTCACCCCTCCACTTT. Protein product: CASSYLGQGANSPLHF.